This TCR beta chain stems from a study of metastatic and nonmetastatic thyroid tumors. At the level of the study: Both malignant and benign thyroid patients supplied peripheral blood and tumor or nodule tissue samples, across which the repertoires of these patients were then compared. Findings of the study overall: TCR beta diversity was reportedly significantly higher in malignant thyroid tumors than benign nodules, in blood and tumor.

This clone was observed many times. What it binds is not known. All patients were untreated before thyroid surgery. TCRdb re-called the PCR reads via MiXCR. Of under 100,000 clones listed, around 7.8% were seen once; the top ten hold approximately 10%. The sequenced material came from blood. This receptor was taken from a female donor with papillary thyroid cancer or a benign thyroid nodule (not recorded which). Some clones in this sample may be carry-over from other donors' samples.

Here the CDR3 reads CASSLVRAGGEKLFF. CDR3 sequence (DNA): TGTGCCAGCAGCTTAGTCAGGGCAGGTGGGGAAAAACTGTTTTTT. The J gene is TRBJ1-4, the V gene TRBV7-2; a possible D gene is TRBD1 (5 bases). The V gene's germline CDR1 is SGHTA and CDR2 FQGNSA. The V gene lost 1 base and the J gene lost 8 bases, with 14 bases spanning the gap. The CDR3 contains 15 residues.